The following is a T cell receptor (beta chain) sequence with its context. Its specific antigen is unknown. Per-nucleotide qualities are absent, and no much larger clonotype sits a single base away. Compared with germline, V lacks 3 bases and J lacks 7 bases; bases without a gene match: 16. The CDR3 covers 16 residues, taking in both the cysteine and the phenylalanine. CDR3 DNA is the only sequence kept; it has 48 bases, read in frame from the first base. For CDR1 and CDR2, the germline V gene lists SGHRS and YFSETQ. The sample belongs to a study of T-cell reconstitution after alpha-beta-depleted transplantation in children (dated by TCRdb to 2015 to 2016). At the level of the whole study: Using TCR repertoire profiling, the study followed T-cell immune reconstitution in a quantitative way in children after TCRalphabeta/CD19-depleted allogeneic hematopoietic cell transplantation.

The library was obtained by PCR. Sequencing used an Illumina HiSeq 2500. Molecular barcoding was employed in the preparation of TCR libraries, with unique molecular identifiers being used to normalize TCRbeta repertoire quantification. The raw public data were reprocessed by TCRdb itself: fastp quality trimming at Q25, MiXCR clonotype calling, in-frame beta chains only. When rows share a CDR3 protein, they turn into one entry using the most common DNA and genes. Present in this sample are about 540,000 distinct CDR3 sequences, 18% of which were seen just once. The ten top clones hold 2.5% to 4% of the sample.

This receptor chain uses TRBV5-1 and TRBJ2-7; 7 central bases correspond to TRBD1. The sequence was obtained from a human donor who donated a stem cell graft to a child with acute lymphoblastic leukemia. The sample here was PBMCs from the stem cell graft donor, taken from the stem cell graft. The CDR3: CASSSDRDSLSWEQYF. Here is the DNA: TGCGCCAGCAGCTCGGACCGGGACAGCCTGTCATGGGAGCAGTACTTC.